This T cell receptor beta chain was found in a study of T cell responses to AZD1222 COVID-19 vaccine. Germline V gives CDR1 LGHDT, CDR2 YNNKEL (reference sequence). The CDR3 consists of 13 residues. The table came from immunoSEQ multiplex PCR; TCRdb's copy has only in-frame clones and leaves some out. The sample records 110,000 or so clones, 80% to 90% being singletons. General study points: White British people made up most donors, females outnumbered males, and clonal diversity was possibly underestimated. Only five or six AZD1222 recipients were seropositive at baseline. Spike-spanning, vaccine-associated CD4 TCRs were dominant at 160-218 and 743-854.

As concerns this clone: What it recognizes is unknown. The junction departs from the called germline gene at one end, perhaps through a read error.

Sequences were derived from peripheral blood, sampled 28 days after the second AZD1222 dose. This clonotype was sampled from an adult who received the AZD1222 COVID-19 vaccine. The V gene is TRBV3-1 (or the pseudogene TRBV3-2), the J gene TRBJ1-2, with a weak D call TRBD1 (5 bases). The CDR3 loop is CASSEGGTGGSTF. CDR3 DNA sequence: TGTGCCAGCAGCGAAGGCGGGACCGGTGGCTCCACCTTC.